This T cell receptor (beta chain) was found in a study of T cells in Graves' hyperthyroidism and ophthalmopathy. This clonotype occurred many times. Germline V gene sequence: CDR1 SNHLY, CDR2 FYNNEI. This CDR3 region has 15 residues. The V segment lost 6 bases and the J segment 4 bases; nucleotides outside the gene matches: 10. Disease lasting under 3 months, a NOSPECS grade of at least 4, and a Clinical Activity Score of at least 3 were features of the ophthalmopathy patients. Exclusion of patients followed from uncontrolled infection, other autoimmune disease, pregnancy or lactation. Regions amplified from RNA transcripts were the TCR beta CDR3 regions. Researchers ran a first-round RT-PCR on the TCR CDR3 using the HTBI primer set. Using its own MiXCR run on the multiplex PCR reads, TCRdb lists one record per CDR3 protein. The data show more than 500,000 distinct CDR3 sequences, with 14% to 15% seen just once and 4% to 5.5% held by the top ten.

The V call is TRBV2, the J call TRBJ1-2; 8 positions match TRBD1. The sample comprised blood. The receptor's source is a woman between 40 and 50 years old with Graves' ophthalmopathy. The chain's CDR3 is CASSPPDRGVYGYTF. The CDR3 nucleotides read TGTGCCAGCAGCCCACCTGACAGGGGCGTCTATGGCTACACCTTC.